This record covers a single T cell receptor (beta chain). TCRdb's copy holds only in-frame clones and misses some; the assay was immunoSEQ multiplex PCR. The table has around 84,000 clones, about 94% seen once; the top ten hold more than 0.95%. The data belong to a study of T cell changes during pregnancy in multiple sclerosis. V lost 5 bases and J 1 base, leaving 13 bases between the germline ends. Per germline, CDR1 SGHVS and CDR2 FNYEAQ. The CDR3 runs 15 residues. Sequences were derived from peripheral blood, sampled in the second trimester of pregnancy. The TCR was taken from a female donor in good health, enrolled as a control in a pregnancy study. The V gene is TRBV7-6, the J gene TRBJ2-3; perhaps TRBD2 as D (6 bases). In DNA, the CDR3 is TGTGCCAGCAGCAAATCGTGGGGGGGCACAGATACGCAGTATTTT. It yields the protein CASSKSWGGTDTQYF.